What follows describes a single TCR beta chain. No antigen is known for it. No base quality information exists; no much larger clone differs at one position. In Seattle, one collaborating source enrolled patients while the infection was active and tracked those patients longitudinally over the course of disease. The collaborating institutions used their own protocols to collect whole blood in K2EDTA tubes. For TCRbeta analysis, collaborators shipped samples in one of three forms: frozen whole blood, isolated PBMCs, or DNA extracted from either of those sample types. The entry originates in a study of blood T cell repertoires in COVID-19 (dated by TCRdb to 2020 to 2022). About the study as a whole: Samples from collaborators originated in the United States, Italy and Spain and spanned both the acute and convalescent phases of COVID-19. Subjects who had been exposed to COVID-19, were actively infected with it, or had recovered from it provided the deeply sampled blood TCRbeta repertoires that made up the dataset. The material from the prospective study consisted of cDNA or gDNA derived from T cells, B-cell-depleted T cells, or PBMCs. Sample metadata almost always included a de-identified subject ID, COVID-19 status, age in years and sex. A freely available public database, intended as a resource for researchers studying the immune response to SARS-CoV-2, is where the repertoires were released. Where HLA class I and class II types were available, the types were taken from metadata supplied by the sample provider, not from assay-based typing. The samples were drawn from the first 160 participants of the ongoing ImmuneRACE study and from roughly 1,300 subjects provided by 6 global collaborators.

The immunoSEQ Assay, a bias-controlled multiplex PCR, was used to amplify TCRbeta CDR3 regions from genomic DNA. In the original analysis: The number of nucleated cells in each sample was estimated by amplification of reference gene primers within the assay. To quantify the absolute abundance of each unique TCRbeta CDR3 rearrangement, sequence reads were collapsed and filtered. For each sample, productive Simpson clonality was calculated as the square root of Simpson's diversity index over productive rearrangements. TCRdb's version of the immuneACCESS table is confined to in-frame rearrangements and falls short of the full clone set. An unresolved V gene accounts for under half of the shortfall where checked; the remainder is of unknown origin. The DNA was the basis for D and trimming; V, J and clone size are from that table. The sample yields some 290,000 clones; about 90% were counted once. In total, the top ten clones hold about 11% of the sample.

Overall results and qualifications from the work: The quantity of clinical and demographic metadata differed by source and by participant and was supplied without curation.

CDR1 MNHEY and CDR2 SVGAGI are derived from the germline V gene. V lost 2 bases and J lost 3 bases; the stretch between them is 10 bases long. CDR3 length: 14 amino acids, cysteine to phenylalanine. The CDR3 DNA has 42 bases and is translated from base 1. The source of this sequence is a woman aged 25 to 39 with COVID-19, enrolled during active disease. The sequenced sample consisted of peripheral blood. In this chain, TRBV6-5 is recombined with TRBJ1-1; a confident D gene designation cannot be given. The DNA sequence is TGTGCCAGCAGTTACGGTCACCCGGACACTGAAGCTTTCTTT. This yields the protein CASSYGHPDTEAFF.